These 15 T cell receptor beta chains were all obtained from the same sample, sequenced in a study of blood T cells in healthy people across ages. PCR was performed a second time for roughly 7 to 12 cycles using a sample-barcoded 5' primer and a J-beta primer mix. One entry per CDR3 protein results from TCRdb running MiXCR on the 5' RACE reads. Altogether roughly 1,100,000 distinct CDR3 sequences are present, under 30% being singletons, with the ten largest covering around 0.75%. The sample also formed part of further work on T cells of mothers and their children.

The sample consisted of blood. These receptors were collected from a girl aged 2 to 10 in good health.

Worth noting for this clonotype: The junction does not match germline at one end; this may be a read error. This rearrangement joins TRBV12-3 or TRBV12-4 to TRBJ2-5; tentatively, D is TRBD2 (6 bases). CDR3 length: 13 residues. In DNA form, the CDR3 reads TGTGCCAGCAGTTTAGCGGGCGGAGGGGTAGAGTTCTTC. Its protein is CASSLAGGGVEFF.

The genes are TRBV3-1 and TRBJ2-5; D gene ambiguous. The V gene lost 0 bases and the J gene lost 5 bases, with 10 bases spanning the gap. The CDR3 is 14 residues long. The germline V gene encodes CDR1 LGHDT and CDR2 YNNKEL (reference sequence). The CDR3 region has the DNA TGTGCCAGCAGCCAAGAGGTAGCCGGCGAGACCCAGTACTTC. It yields the protein CASSQEVAGETQYF.

In regard to this clonotype: A read error may produce the germline difference seen at one junction end. The chain joins TRBV20-1 to TRBJ2-3; no firm D call. The CDR3 is 16 amino acids. Germline V gene data show CDR1 as DFQATT and CDR2 as SNEGSKA (reference sequence). CDR3 region: CTARDLRITLTDTQYF. In DNA, the CDR3 is TGCACTGCTAGAGATCTGCGGATCACACTCACAGATACGCAGTATTTT.

This clonotype was seen many times. This chain uses TRBV5-6 with TRBJ2-5; D is unresolved. V was clipped by 1 base and J by 6 bases, with 7 bases between them. The CDR3 contains 12 residues. In germline, CDR1 is SGHDT, CDR2 YYEEEE. The CDR3 nucleotides read TGTGCCAGCAGCTTGATTGGAAAGACCCAGTACTTC. This gives the protein CASSLIGKTQYF.

V gene TRBV21-1 combines with J gene TRBJ2-6; the table gives TRBD2 as D, unverified against the DNA. TRBV21-1 is labeled a pseudogene. The CDR3 length is 18 residues. CDR3 loop: CASSKYAGVHSGANVLTF. CDR3 DNA: TGTGCCAGCAGCAAATACGCGGGAGTTCACTCTGGGGCCAACGTCCTGACTTTC.

In regard to this clonotype: Relative to the germline gene, one junction end is altered; a read error may explain this. The chain uses TRBV20-1 and TRBJ2-7; D possibly uses TRBD1 or TRBD2 (5 bases each). This CDR3 has 13 amino acids. Germline V gene data show CDR1 as DFQATT and CDR2 as SNEGSKA (reference sequence). In DNA form, the CDR3 reads TGCAATGCTAGAGATTGGGGGTCCTACGAGCAGTACTTC. As protein: CNARDWGSYEQYF.

The chain recombines TRBV27 with TRBJ2-5; 10 positions match TRBD2. The J call may be in error: the DNA end matches TRBJ2-7 better. CDR1 and CDR2 (germline): MNHEY, SMNVEV (reference sequence). There are 12 residues in the CDR3. The CDR3 spells CVSSGSRYEQYF. The CDR3 DNA reads as TGTGTTTCTAGCGGGAGTAGGTACGAGCAGTACTTC.

This chain uses TRBV7-2 with TRBJ2-2, with 7 bases lining up with TRBD1. V trimming: 3 bases; J trimming: 2 bases; junction bases outside the gene matches: 6. Germline lookup yields CDR1 SGHTA and CDR2 FQGNSA. This CDR3 is 16 amino acids long. CDR3 sequence reads: CASSFPGQLNTGELFF. In nucleotides, the CDR3 is TGTGCCAGCAGCTTTCCGGGACAGCTTAACACCGGGGAGCTGTTTTTT.

As concerns this clonotype: A junction boundary mismatches the germline segment, possibly from a read error. J is TRBJ1-2 and V is TRBV20-1, with TRBD1 matching over 10 bases. The CDR3 covers 14 residues. Germline V gene lookup returns CDR1 DFQATT and CDR2 SNEGSKA (reference sequence). The CDR3 region is CSARDGGTGDHYTF. The CDR3 nucleotides read TGCAGCGCTAGAGATGGGGGGACAGGGGACCACTACACCTTC.

The sample holds a few counts of this clonotype. The chain links TRBV3-1 to TRBJ2-1, with D perhaps matching TRBD2 (6 bases). CDR3 size: 14 residues. The germline V gene has CDR1 LGHDT and CDR2 YNNKEL (reference sequence). The ends were cut back, 1 base at V and 9 bases at J, with 13 bases in the middle. CDR3 region: CASSQGGGRREQFF. Written as DNA, the CDR3 is TGTGCCAGCAGCCAAGGCGGAGGGCGGCGTGAGCAGTTCTTC.

The V call is TRBV5-4, the J call TRBJ2-5; 7 bases are shared with TRBD2. The CDR3 is made up of 15 amino acids. CDR1 is SGHNT, CDR2 YYREEE, per germline (reference sequence). After removal of 2 bases from V and 5 bases from J, the junction contained 9 bases not matched to a gene. The CDR3 sequence is CASSFGHGEGETQYF. The CDR3 region has the DNA TGTGCCAGCAGCTTTGGGCACGGGGAGGGGGAGACCCAGTACTTC.

In this sample, this clonotype turned up a few times. This chain connects TRBV10-2 to TRBJ2-2, with 10 bases that match TRBD2. Germline V gives CDR1 WSHSY, CDR2 SAAADI. The CDR3 length is 16 residues. Losses at the gene ends were 9 bases for V and 7 bases for J; bases not matched to a gene: 14. Here the CDR3 DNA reads TGCGCCAGTATTACCGGGACTAGCGATAGATTCGGGGAGCTGTTTTTT. Protein sequence: CASITGTSDRFGELFF.

The V call is TRBV20-1, the J call TRBJ2-1, with D unclear. This CDR3 comprises 16 residues. V was pared by 0 bases and J by 0 bases, with 12 bases between. Germline-derived CDR1 and CDR2 are DFQATT and SNEGSKA (reference sequence). The CDR3: CSARDYVAYSYNEQFF. The CDR3, as DNA: TGCAGTGCTAGAGATTACGTGGCGTACTCCTACAATGAGCAGTTCTTC.

The chain is built from TRBV28 and TRBJ2-3; maybe TRBD1 (6 bases). This CDR3 is built from 16 residues. V dropped 0 bases and J dropped 2 bases, with 12 bases sitting between them. CDR1 MDHEN and CDR2 SYDVKM come from the germline V gene. The CDR3 protein is CASSLWGTPITDTQYF. The CDR3 DNA reads as TGTGCCAGCAGTTTATGGGGGACACCTATCACAGATACGCAGTATTTT. Looking up the rest from reference TRBV28 and TRBJ2-3 gives the full variable domain: DVKVTQSSRYLVKRTGEKVFLECVQDMDHENMFWYRQDPGLGLRLIYFSYDVKMKEKGDIPEGYSVSREKKERFSLILESASTNQTSMYLCASSLWGTPITDTQYFGPGTRLTVL.

The rearrangement links TRBV5-1 to TRBJ2-2, with 10 positions matching TRBD2. The CDR3 totals 16 residues. The V and J ends lost 3 bases and 4 bases, in that order; junction bases with no gene match: 6. Germline values: CDR1 SGHRS, CDR2 YFSETQ. CDR3 residues: CASSSLAGWSTGELFF. The CDR3, as DNA: TGCGCCAGCAGCTCACTAGCGGGATGGAGCACCGGGGAGCTGTTTTTT.